Detailed here is one TCR beta chain. Its antigen is as yet unknown. From germline, CDR1 is DFQATT and CDR2 SNEGSKA (reference sequence). J gave up 5 bases and V 0 bases, and 13 bases lay outside the gene matches. The CDR3 loop spans 17 amino acids. This sample is part of a study of T cells in Graves' hyperthyroidism and ophthalmopathy. General study points: Among clonotypes expanded in thyroid above 0.001, most were also found in blood.

Hyperthyroidism in the patients, aged 18 to 65, was newly diagnosed and under 2 months in duration. On the basis of clinical symptoms, serum thyroxine and TRAb, thyroid ultrasound and orbital computed tomography, diagnoses were made. It was around 10 ml of fresh peripheral blood that supplied the PBMCs. Amplified TCR beta CDR3 regions derived from RNA transcripts. RT-PCR in the first round (using the HTBI primer set) targeted the TCR CDR3. TCRdb ran MiXCR on the multiplex PCR reads and lists one entry per CDR3 protein. The table shows some 200,000 distinct CDR3 sequences, with less than 20% occurring only once.

The rearrangement joins TRBV20-1 to TRBJ2-1; TRBD2 aligns across 7 bases. This TCR derives from a woman between 45 and 60 years old with Graves' hyperthyroidism. Material for sequencing was blood. Here the CDR3 reads CSARDLYPGTTDNEQFF. The CDR3 DNA follows: TGCAGTGCTAGAGATCTCTATCCCGGGACTACGGACAATGAGCAGTTCTTC.